The 3 T cell receptor beta chains below come from one sample, sequenced in a study of shared clonotypes between healthy human individuals. The protocol was immunoSEQ multiplex PCR, while the TCRdb copy is restricted to in-frame clones and leaves out a portion. This sample has some 1.1 million clones; 60% to 80% occur once, and the top ten carry approximately 0.9%. Specimen: memory CD4+ T cells from PBMCs. Subset denoted: CD45RA-negative fraction. The receptor source for this set is a man younger than 35 in good health. Some clones in this sample may be carry-over from other donors' samples.

The gene calls are TRBV7-2 and TRBJ1-2, with 9 bases aligning to TRBD1. The CDR3 runs to 16 residues. CDR1 is SGHTA and CDR2 is FQGNSA in the germline V gene. V lost 3 bases, J lost 0 bases, and 5 bases stayed unmatched. In DNA, the CDR3 is TGTGCCAGCAGCTTGTCCGGGACAGGGACTAACTATGGCTACACCTTC. Translating it yields CASSLSGTGTNYGYTF. Drawing the rest from reference TRBV7-2 and TRBJ1-2, the complete variable domain is GAGVSQSPSNKVTEKGKDVELRCDPISGHTALYWYRQSLGQGLEFLIYFQGNSAPDKSGLPSDRFSAERTGGSVSTLTIQRTQQEDSAVYLCASSLSGTGTNYGYTFGSGTRLTVV.

V and J are TRBV7-2 and TRBJ2-3; 7 bases are a match to TRBD2. Germline lookup yields CDR1 SGHTA and CDR2 FQGNSA. J gave up 5 bases and V 4 bases, and 9 bases lay outside the gene matches. CDR3 size: 15 residues. DNA for the CDR3: TGTGCCAGCAGCTCCTGGGACTATGGTAGAGATACGCAGTATTTT. It is translated as CASSSWDYGRDTQYF. The entire variable domain, with the rest obtained from reference TRBV7-2 and TRBJ2-3, is as follows: GAGVSQSPSNKVTEKGKDVELRCDPISGHTALYWYRQSLGQGLEFLIYFQGNSAPDKSGLPSDRFSAERTGGSVSTLTIQRTQQEDSAVYLCASSSWDYGRDTQYFGPGTRLTVL.

The rearrangement joins TRBV29-1 to TRBJ2-4; no clear D gene. V shed 5 bases and J shed 0 bases, with 8 bases lying between them. The CDR3 totals 13 residues. Germline V gene lookup returns CDR1 SQVTM and CDR2 ANQGSEA. The CDR3 sequence is CSVREIAKNIQYF. In DNA, the CDR3 is TGCAGCGTTCGAGAGATAGCCAAAAACATTCAGTACTTC. Combining the CDR3 with reference TRBV29-1 and TRBJ2-4 gives the whole variable domain SAVISQKPSRDICQRGTSLTIQCQVDSQVTMMFWYRQQPGQSLTLIATANQGSEATYESGFVIDKFPISRPNLTFSTLTVSNMSPEDSSIYLCSVREIAKNIQYFGAGTRLSVL.